The clone carrying this TCR beta chain was observed once. Produced via immunoSEQ multiplex PCR; TCRdb's table is partial and in-frame only. This table has around 40,000 clones, roughly 90% appearing once. Trimming pared 4 bases from V and 0 bases from J, leaving 19 bases between. CDR1 is SGHNT, CDR2 YYREEE, per germline (reference sequence). The CDR3 has 17 amino acids. This sample is part of a study of blood T cell repertoires in COVID-19. Study overall: There were acute and convalescent COVID-19 samples, and they came from the United States, Italy and Spain. Sources were T cells, B-cell-depleted T cells, or PBMCs; the material itself was cDNA or gDNA.

V gene TRBV5-4 combines with J gene TRBJ1-1, with D perhaps matching TRBD1 (6 bases). The receptor was derived from a man aged 45-60 years with active COVID-19. Source material: peripheral blood. The CDR3 is CASSAQGLVSMNTEAFF. DNA of the CDR3: TGTGCCAGCAGCGCCCAGGGGTTGGTCAGTATGAACACTGAAGCTTTCTTT.